This T cell receptor beta chain was documented in a study of PD-1 blockade in classical Hodgkin lymphoma. Each of the patients experienced relapse following autologous stem cell transplantation, and their brentuximab vedotin exposure differed. Using immunoSEQ multiplex PCR, the repertoire was profiled, and TCRdb retains in-frame clones only, with some absent. The sample gives around 40,000 clones, 70% to 80% of which show up once; roughly 3% is in the top ten. Regarding the study as a whole: It was reported that newly diagnosed patients had less baseline TCR diversity than healthy donors.

Notes on this clone: Its antigen is not known.

The TCR comes from a human donor with classical Hodgkin lymphoma. The sample consisted of peripheral blood mononuclear cells (PBMCs), taken at baseline.

CDR3 in DNA: TGTGCCAGCAGTCACTATAGCGGGAGTAGCTCCTACAATGAGCAGTTCTTC. Protein product: CASSHYSGSSSYNEQFF. V is TRBV27 and J is TRBJ2-1, with 9 bases that match TRBD2. The CDR3 is 17 residues long. V was pared by 5 bases and J by 0 bases, with 8 bases of the junction left unmatched. Germline V gives CDR1 MNHEY, CDR2 SMNVEV (reference sequence).